This T cell receptor beta chain was observed in a study of blood T cells in healthy people across ages. Whole-study findings and limits: Since the PBMCs were unsorted, naive and antigen-experienced cells could not be conclusively compared. There were more naive CD4+ cells and higher diversity in long-lived donors than in aged donors.

Primed by a sample-barcoded 5' primer and a J-beta primer mix, a second PCR proceeded for 7 to 11 cycles. In TCRdb, the 5' RACE reads were re-called with MiXCR into one record per CDR3 protein. This sample has some 860,000 distinct CDR3 sequences; more than 50% occur once, and the top ten carry roughly 25%. CDR1 is ENHRY, CDR2 SYGVKD, per germline. The CDR3 totals 12 residues. The V and J ends lost 10 bases and 8 bases respectively, with 17 bases between them. As concerns this clonotype: No antigen is known for it.

Source material: blood. The source of this sequence is a man aged 35 to 55 in good health. The V gene is TRBV10-3, the J gene TRBJ1-2; possibly TRBD1 for D (5 bases). The CDR3 DNA is TGTGCCACCTACCTGGGTAGGGACGGCTACACCTTC. Its translation is CATYLGRDGYTF.